This T cell receptor beta chain is drawn from a study of T-cell memory formation after mild COVID-19. Study-level findings and limits: Clones that shrank (day 15 to 85) were balanced CD4/CD8, whereas later expanders leaned CD4+.

Note on this clonotype: Its antigen is undetermined.

Unmatched junction bases numbered 5, after V lost 5 bases and J lost 1 base. Germline V CDR1 and CDR2: SGDLS, YYNGEE. The CDR3 extends over 14 amino acids. Using its own MiXCR run on the 5' RACE reads, TCRdb lists one record per CDR3 protein. The repertoire holds fewer than 250,000 distinct CDR3 sequences, with around 17% as singletons. This sequence originates from an adult woman who had mild COVID-19 (a few samples of this study predate the infection). Cell type and time point are not known. Sequencing was carried out using PBMCs or a T cell subset sorted from them (not recorded which). This sequence joins TRBV9 and TRBJ1-1, with 7 positions matching TRBD1. The CDR3 spells CASSGDSWNTEAFF. Written as DNA, the CDR3 is TGTGCCAGCAGTGGGGACAGTTGGAACACTGAAGCTTTCTTT.